The text below deals with one TCR beta chain. Antigen specificity is unknown. Sequences were generated from unstimulated naive, memory, effector memory and TEMRA subsets in three donor pairs. This sample is part of a study of siplizumab effects on memory and regulatory T cells. Data came from immunoSEQ multiplex PCR; TCRdb stores just in-frame clones and leaves some out. The data contain fewer than 30,000 clones, around 80% of them seen just once; the ten biggest clones take up 24%. The CDR3 has 15 amino acids. Unmatched junction bases numbered 6, after V lost 6 bases and J lost 4 bases. Germline values: CDR1 MDHEN, CDR2 SYDVKM. Study conclusions and caveats: With siplizumab, Treg-derived clones averaged around 69% of mappable alloreactive CD4+ clones, versus 26.9% in controls. Tracing alloreactive clones into unstimulated subsets worked for only a minor fraction of them.

The sequence was collected from a human donor in good health. This chain connects TRBV28 to TRBJ2-2, with 9 bases identical to TRBD1. The sample taken for sequencing was memory CD4+ T cells sorted from blood. CDR3: CASRDRGSRTGELFF. The CDR3 DNA follows: TGTGCCAGCAGGGACAGGGGCTCCCGCACCGGGGAGCTGTTTTTT.